These T cell receptor beta chains were read from a single sample in a study of shared clonotypes between healthy human individuals. TCRdb's table, derived via immunoSEQ multiplex PCR, lists solely in-frame clones and lacks some. The sample lists millions of clones; about 95% were seen once. Sequenced material: naive CD8+ T cells sorted from blood. The source is a man aged 18 to 29 in good health. Each CDR3 is given with its conserved first and last residue. Fields, in order: clone size, J gene, D gene, CDR3 length, V gene, CDR3 protein, CDR3 DNA. A D gene is named only where the DNA matches it firmly. Clone size appears in some rows only: once, few, many, or a class for an expanded clone.

size: -
J: TRBJ2-7
D: -
length: 14
V: TRBV5-1
CDR3: CASTPDGGSHEQYF
DNA: TGCGCCAGCACCCCGGATGGGGGGTCCCACGAGCAGTACTTC

size: -
J: TRBJ2-1
D: -
length: 18
V: TRBV19
CDR3: CASRPPTGTVSSYNEQFF
DNA: TGTGCCAGTAGGCCCCCGACCGGGACCGTGAGCTCCTACAATGAGCAGTTCTTC

size: -
J: TRBJ1-2
D: TRBD1
length: 14
V: TRBV5-4
CDR3: CASSRGQGDYGYTF
DNA: TGTGCCAGCAGCCGCGGACAGGGAGACTATGGCTACACCTTC

size: many
J: TRBJ2-5
D: -
length: 13
V: TRBV4-1
CDR3: CASSQDGEETQYF
DNA: TGCGCCAGCAGCCAAGATGGGGAAGAGACCCAGTACTTC

size: once
J: TRBJ1-1
D: TRBD1
length: 16
V: TRBV5-1
CDR3: CASSLAQTGGHTEAFF
DNA: TGCGCCAGCAGCTTGGCCCAGACAGGGGGACACACTGAAGCTTTCTTT

size: -
J: TRBJ1-6
D: -
length: 14
V: TRBV10-2
CDR3: CASRASDYNSPLHF
DNA: TGCGCCAGCAGAGCTTCGGACTATAATTCACCCCTCCACTTT

size: -
J: TRBJ2-2
D: -
length: 14
V: TRBV2
CDR3: CASSDLDYTGELFF
DNA: TGTGCCAGCAGTGACCTGGACTACACCGGGGAGCTGTTTTTT

size: -
J: TRBJ2-5
D: -
length: 14
V: TRBV27
CDR3: CASSLGGYQETQYF
DNA: TGTGCCAGCAGTTTAGGGGGGTACCAAGAGACCCAGTACTTC

size: -
J: TRBJ2-7
D: TRBD1
length: 15
V: TRBV4-1
CDR3: CASSQVEGALYEQYF
DNA: TGCGCCAGCAGCCAAGTTGAGGGGGCACTCTACGAGCAGTACTTC

size: once
J: TRBJ2-1
D: TRBD1
length: 15
V: TRBV5-1
CDR3: CASRPAGTGYNEQFF
DNA: TGCGCCAGCAGGCCAGCCGGGACAGGCTACAATGAGCAGTTCTTC

size: -
J: TRBJ2-1
D: TRBD2
length: 18
V: TRBV18
CDR3: CASSPGSQAGGPGTEQFF
DNA: TGTGCCAGCTCACCCGGGTCTCAAGCGGGGGGGCCTGGGACTGAGCAGTTCTTC

size: -
J: TRBJ2-7
D: TRBD2
length: 14
V: TRBV7-9
CDR3: CASSGGTRIYEQYF
DNA: TGTGCCAGCAGCGGCGGGACTAGGATCTACGAGCAGTACTTC

size: once
J: TRBJ2-3
D: -
length: 14
V: TRBV5-4
CDR3: CASSLEGRTDTQYF
DNA: TGTGCCAGCAGCTTAGAGGGGCGCACAGATACGCAGTATTTT

size: -
J: TRBJ2-7
D: -
length: 13
V: TRBV13
CDR3: CASSLSRDYEQYF
DNA: TGTGCCAGCAGCCTGAGCCGGGACTACGAGCAGTACTTC

size: -
J: TRBJ1-1
D: -
length: 18
V: TRBV7-2
CDR3: CASSFPLLHPVGDTEAFF
DNA: TGTGCCAGCAGCTTCCCTCTGTTGCACCCTGTGGGGGACACTGAAGCTTTCTTT

size: -
J: TRBJ1-1
D: -
length: 12
V: TRBV4-1
CDR3: CASSQDVRKAFF
DNA: TGCGCCAGCAGCCAAGATGTAAGAAAGGCTTTCTTT